These 12 T cell receptor beta chains share one sample of origin, sequenced in a study of cytomegalovirus exposure and HLA in healthy donors. The PCR made use of 60 Vbeta and 13 Jbeta primers. Profiled with immunoSEQ multiplex PCR; TCRdb holds only in-frame clones, not every one. The sample has tens of thousands of clones. The source material was PBMCs. The receptors derive from a woman in her twenties or thirties in good health and CMV-seropositive.

The chain carries TRBV6-5 and TRBJ1-5, with 10 bases aligning to TRBD1. The V segment lost 6 bases and the J segment 4 bases; nucleotides outside the gene matches: 6. Germline CDR1 and CDR2: MNHEY and SVGAGI. This CDR3 contains 15 residues. CDR3 nucleotide sequence: TGTGCCAGCAGGGCCCCGGGACAGGGGAATCAGCCCCAGCATTTT. This sequence encodes CASRAPGQGNQPQHF.

The chain links TRBV5-4 to TRBJ1-1; D may be TRBD1 (6 bases). CDR1 is SGHNT, CDR2 YYREEE, per germline (reference sequence). The CDR3 has 13 amino acids. Between the trimmed V and J ends, which lost 4 bases and 5 bases, there was a span of 12 bases. CDR3 sequence: CASSPTGSTEAFF. For the CDR3, the DNA is TGTGCCAGCAGCCCAACAGGGAGTACTGAAGCTTTCTTT.

The rearrangement joins TRBV4-2 to TRBJ2-1, with TRBD2 matching 10 bases. CDR3 length: 14 residues. Germline CDR1 LGHNA, CDR2 YNFKEQ. Unmatched junction bases numbered 5, after V lost 5 bases and J lost 7 bases. This chain's CDR3 is CASSKKLAGNEQFF. The CDR3 DNA follows: TGTGCCAGCAGCAAGAAACTAGCGGGAAATGAGCAGTTCTTC.

The J gene is TRBJ1-5, the V gene TRBV5-6, with 8 positions matching TRBD1. Germline CDR1 and CDR2: SGHDT and YYEEEE. V dropped 1 base and J dropped 0; count of bases not matched to a gene: 6. The CDR3 consists of 17 residues. The CDR3, as DNA: TGTGCCAGCAGCTTGACAGGGGGATCGAATAGCAATCAGCCCCAGCATTTT. As protein: CASSLTGGSNSNQPQHF.

This chain joins TRBV6-1 and TRBJ2-7, with 8 bases matching TRBD2. V was clipped by 2 bases and J by 4 bases; unmatched bases: 1. The germline gives CDR1 MNHNS, CDR2 SASEGT. The CDR3 spans 13 residues. CDR3 sequence (DNA): TGTGCCAGCAGTGAATCTAGCGGGTACGAGCAGTACTTC. Protein: CASSESSGYEQYF.

The gene calls are TRBV5-8 and TRBJ2-2; D is unresolved. Germline V lookup: CDR1 SGHTS, CDR2 YDEGEE. Between the trimmed V and J ends, which lost 2 bases and 0 bases, there was a span of 8 bases. The length of the CDR3 is 15 residues. CDR3 DNA sequence: TGTGCCAGCAGCTTTTCGCCTACGAACACCGGGGAGCTGTTTTTT. The encoded protein is CASSFSPTNTGELFF.

Details on this clone: At one end, the junction sequence differs from germline, possibly due to a read error. The chain carries TRBV5-1 and TRBJ1-1; TRBD1 matches at 9 bases. CDR1 and CDR2 from the germline V gene are SGHRS and YFSETQ. The CDR3 length is 15 residues. The DNA of the CDR3 is TGCGCCAGCAGAGGCGACAGGGGGAGCGACACTGAAGATTTCTTT. As protein: CASRGDRGSDTEDFF. The full variable domain, with the rest looked up from reference TRBV5-1 and TRBJ1-1, is KAGVTQTPRYLIKTRGQQVTLSCSPISGHRSVSWYQQTPGQGLQFLFEYFSETQRNKGNFPGRFSGRQFSNSRSEMNVSTLELGDSALYLCASRGDRGSDTEDFFGQGTRLTVV.

The chain links TRBV27 to TRBJ2-3, with 10 bases fitting TRBD1. CDR1 and CDR2 from the germline V gene are MNHEY and SMNVEV (reference sequence). CDR3 length: 14 residues. The V segment lost 8 bases and the J segment 5 bases; nucleotides outside the gene matches: 7. The DNA for the CDR3 is TGTGCCAGCTCGAGACAGGGGGCTATAGATACGCAGTATTTT. Translation gives CASSRQGAIDTQYF.

J is TRBJ2-2 and V is TRBV7-9, with TRBD2 matching 7 bases. The ends lost 5 bases at V and 7 bases at J; junction bases unmatched: 1. The CDR3 spans 12 residues. Germline lookup yields CDR1 SEHNR and CDR2 FQNEAQ (reference sequence). CDR3 sequence reads: CASSGGVGELFF. The DNA for the CDR3 is TGTGCCAGCAGCGGGGGGGTCGGGGAGCTGTTTTTT. Full variable domain (remainder filled in from reference TRBV7-9 and TRBJ2-2): DTGVSQNPRHKITKRGQNVTFRCDPISEHNRLYWYRQTLGQGPEFLTYFQNEAQLEKSRLLSDRFSAERPKGSFSTLEIQRTEQGDSAMYLCASSGGVGELFFGEGSRLTVL.

The rearrangement links TRBV7-2 to TRBJ2-7; 7 bases agree with TRBD1. After removal of 9 bases from V and 3 bases from J, the junction contained 11 bases not matched to a gene. The CDR3 contains 14 residues. Germline CDR1 and CDR2: SGHTA and FQGNSA. This CDR3 is CASKSRTGRYEQYF. CDR3 nucleotides: TGTGCCAGTAAGTCTCGGACAGGACGCTACGAGCAGTACTTC.

The chain employs TRBV19 and TRBJ2-1, with 8 bases fitting TRBD2. This CDR3 is 15 amino acids long. Germline V gene sequence: CDR1 LNHDA, CDR2 SQIVND (reference sequence). Trimming cost V 4 bases and J 2 bases; bases outside gene matches: 4. In DNA form, the CDR3 reads TGTGCCAGTAGTAAAAGCGGGAGTACCTACAATGAGCAGTTCTTC. Protein: CASSKSGSTYNEQFF.

The chain links TRBV6-5 to TRBJ1-2; no firm D call. Germline CDR1 and CDR2: MNHEY and SVGAGI. Trimming took off 0 bases at V and 2 bases at J, with 13 bases between the two ends. The CDR3 covers 16 residues. The CDR3 coding sequence is TGTGCCAGCAGTTACTCGAGCGCCCGAACCAACTATGGCTACACCTTC. Translating it yields CASSYSSARTNYGYTF.